These 3 T cell receptor beta chains were all obtained from the same sample, sequenced in a study of cytomegalovirus exposure and HLA in healthy donors (dated by TCRdb to the late 2010s). The method was the immunoSEQ multiplex PCR assay. For the multiplex PCR, a mixture combining 60 forward primers for TCR Vbeta segments and 13 reverse primers for TCR Jbeta segments was used. Entries here come from immuneACCESS through TCRdb and include only in-frame sequences with V and J called. Some clones fail to appear in such tables; in the studies checked, an unresolved V gene covers under half of the shortfall, and the cause of the remainder is unknown. The data table for this sample lists 120,000 to 150,000 clones. The ten most abundant clones make up roughly 1.6% of the sample. The sequencing sample was made of PBMCs. The receptors were gathered from a woman aged 50 to 60 in good health and CMV-seronegative.

The chain is built from TRBV5-1 and TRBJ2-7; weak D call: TRBD2 (6 bases). Trimming took off 4 bases at V and 2 bases at J, with 16 bases between the two ends. Germline V gene lookup returns CDR1 SGHRS and CDR2 YFSETQ. The CDR3 is 15 amino acids. CDR3 amino acids: CASSPGGQATYEQYF. The CDR3 region has the DNA TGCGCCAGCAGCCCCGGAGGGCAGGCAACCTACGAGCAGTACTTC.

As to this clone: This same CDR3 is encoded by further DNA sequences in the sample. The rearrangement links TRBV19 to TRBJ1-5; the D gene is possibly TRBD1 (5 bases). V lost 3 bases and J 4 bases, leaving 7 bases between the germline ends. The CDR3 consists of 13 residues. CDR1 LNHDA and CDR2 SQIVND come from the germline V gene (reference sequence). This CDR3 reads CASSIGGNQPQHF. CDR3 nucleotide sequence: TGTGCCAGTAGTATCGGGGGGAATCAGCCCCAGCATTTT.

The gene calls are TRBV19 and TRBJ2-3; 7 bases match TRBD2. This CDR3 has 15 amino acids. CDR1 and CDR2 (germline): LNHDA, SQIVND (reference sequence). The V segment lost 3 bases and the J segment 2 bases; nucleotides outside the gene matches: 5. The CDR3 region is CASSISAGDTDTQYF. The CDR3 DNA sequence: TGTGCCAGTAGTATTAGTGCGGGGGACACAGATACGCAGTATTTT.